This T cell receptor beta chain was sequenced for a study of blood T cell repertoires in COVID-19. Study background: Samples taken during acute and convalescent COVID-19 were collected in the United States, Italy and Spain. T cells, B-cell-depleted T cells, or PBMCs supplied cDNA or gDNA.

Trimming took 1 base from V and 1 from J, leaving 20 bases between them. Germline-derived CDR1 and CDR2 are LGHDT and YNNKEL (reference sequence). CDR3 length equals 18 residues. Study processing details: Cell counts per sample came from amplifying reference gene primers. Measured with immunoSEQ multiplex PCR; TCRdb has only the in-frame clones, and not every one. The DNA was the basis for D and trimming; V, J and clone size are from that table. This sample yields 250,000 or so clones, of which around 83% are seen a single time; roughly 3.2% belongs to the top ten. The clonotype comes from a woman aged 18-35 years with acute or convalescent COVID-19. This chain joins TRBV3-1 (or the pseudogene TRBV3-2) and TRBJ2-7; D possibly corresponds to TRBD1 (6 bases). Sequencing used peripheral blood. CDR3 in DNA: TGTGCCAGCAGCCAAGCCGGACAGAGGGGTTGGCGTTCCTACGAGCAGTACTTC. It is translated as CASSQAGQRGWRSYEQYF.